This is a list of T cell receptor beta chains from one sample in a study of cytotoxic CD8 clonotypes in ibrutinib-treated CLL. Profiled with immunoSEQ multiplex PCR; TCRdb holds only in-frame clones, not every one. The sample lists under 150,000 clones; 80% were seen once. The starting material was PBMCs, obtained after 36 months of ibrutinib treatment. The receptors originated from a human donor with chronic lymphocytic leukemia. Both conserved end residues are part of each CDR3. A D gene is named only where the DNA matches it firmly. Rows give clone size only sometimes, using once, few, many, or a class for an expanded clone.

- 18 TRBJ2-2 TRBD2 TRBV4-2 TGTGCCAGCAGCCTAACGACTAGCGGGGGGGCGGGCACCGGGGAGCTGTTTTTT CASSLTTSGGAGTGELFF
once 16 TRBJ2-2 TRBD1 TRBV5-1 TGCGCCAGCAGCACAGGACAGGGGGCAGGCACCGGGGAGCTGTTTTTT CASSTGQGAGTGELFF
- 13 TRBJ2-4 - TRBV30 TGTGCCTGGAGTGTCGGGGATTTGGGCATTCAGTACTTC CAWSVGDLGIQYF
few 12 TRBJ1-2 TRBD1 TRBV5-1 TGCGCCAGCAGCGGGACAGGCTATGGCTACACCTTC CASSGTGYGYTF
- 13 TRBJ2-1 TRBD2 TRBV28 TGTGCCAGCAGTTTGGGACGGGGAGGGTTCAGCCTCTTC CASSLGRGGFSLF
- 16 TRBJ1-6 - TRBV5-1 TGCGCCAGCAGCCAGGGACGACTCTCCTATAATTCACCCCTCCACTTT CASSQGRLSYNSPLHF
once 14 TRBJ2-7 TRBD2 TRBV6-6 TGTGCCAGCAAGGTACGGGAGGGAAACTACGAGCAGTACTTC CASKVREGNYEQYF
- 16 TRBJ1-5 - TRBV7-9 TGTGCCAGCAGCTTAAATGGAGGGGGTCCCAATCAGCCCCAGCATTTT CASSLNGGGPNQPQHF
- 13 TRBJ1-4 - TRBV7-2 TGTGCCAGCAGCTTTAAAATGAGTGAAAAACTGTTTTTT CASSFKMSEKLFF
- 14 TRBJ1-4 TRBD1 TRBV6-5 TGTGCCAGCAGTACCGGGACAGGATACGAAAAACTGTTTTTT CASSTGTGYEKLFF
- 15 TRBJ2-1 TRBD1 TRBV6-5 TGTGCCAGCACCCCGGGACAGGGACTTTACAATGAGCAGTTCTTC CASTPGQGLYNEQFF
- 12 TRBJ2-7 - TRBV25-1 TGTGCCAGCAGTGGAGTCCAGAGCGAGCAGTACTTC CASSGVQSEQYF
- 15 TRBJ1-2 - TRBV6-6 TGTGCCAGCAGTACCCTGACAAGGTCGGACACTGGCTACACCTTC CASSTLTRSDTGYTF
- 18 TRBJ2-3 - TRBV28 TGTGCCAGCAGTTTAAATCATCCCGTTTCTAGCGACACAGATACGCAGTATTTT CASSLNHPVSSDTDTQYF
- 15 TRBJ2-1 - TRBV7-3 TGTGCCAGCAGCTTGGAGCGGATCTCCTACAATGAGCAGTTCTTC CASSLERISYNEQFF
- 14 TRBJ1-1 - TRBV2 TGTGCCAGCAGTGGGGGAATGGTGAACACTGAAGCTTTCTTT CASSGGMVNTEAFF
- 13 TRBJ2-3 - TRBV18 TGTGCCAGCTCACCGATGGGGTCAGATACGCAGTATTTT CASSPMGSDTQYF
- 14 TRBJ1-1 - TRBV11-2 TGTGCCAGCAGCTTAGGGACAGTAAACACTGAAGCTTTCTTT CASSLGTVNTEAFF
- 13 TRBJ2-7 TRBD2 TRBV27 TGTGCCAGCAGTTCCGGGGGGGCCTACGAGCAGTACTTC CASSSGGAYEQYF
- 14 TRBJ1-2 - TRBV19 TGTGCCAGTAGTTCGCTCAGTCGATACTATGGCTACACCTTC CASSSLSRYYGYTF
- 14 TRBJ1-4 TRBD1 TRBV6-5 TGTGCCAGCAGTCGCCGGGACAGGGTTGAAAAACTGTTTTTT CASSRRDRVEKLFF
- 13 TRBJ1-1 - TRBV6-1 TGTGCCATCAAGTGGGAGGGGAACACTGAAGCTTTCTTT CAIKWEGNTEAFF
- 13 TRBJ1-4 - TRBV28 TGTGCCAGCGAGGGGTGGTCTAATGAAAAACTGTTTTTT CASEGWSNEKLFF
- 15 TRBJ1-5 - TRBV4-1 TGCGCCAGCAGCCAAGTGTGGGGGGCGGCTCAGCCCCAGCATTTT CASSQVWGAAQPQHF
- 13 TRBJ2-5 - TRBV5-4 TGTGCCAGCAGCTTGGGGGAGTTACGGACCCAGTACTTC CASSLGELRTQYF
few 13 TRBJ2-7 TRBD1 TRBV27 TGTGCCAGCAGCTATAGACAGGGTCACGAGCAGTACTTC CASSYRQGHEQYF
- 17 TRBJ2-1 TRBD2 TRBV19 TGTGCCAGTAGTATTGGTACTAGCGGGAGCCTAGGTAATGAGCAGTTCTTC CASSIGTSGSLGNEQFF
- 16 TRBJ2-1 TRBD2 TRBV4-1 TGCGCCAGCAGCCAAGAGCCTAGCGGGATTTACAATGAGCAGTTCTTC CASSQEPSGIYNEQFF